This entry lists 4 T cell receptor beta chains sequenced from one sample in a study of blood T cell repertoires in COVID-19. Data came from immunoSEQ multiplex PCR; TCRdb stores just in-frame clones and leaves some out. This sample carries around 170,000 clones, around 80% of them seen once, and the ten largest clones take 13% to 15%. Sample: PBMCs or T cells enriched from blood (not recorded which). These receptors were obtained from a man between 60 and 70 years old who had been exposed to COVID-19.

The chain combines TRBV5-8 with TRBJ2-7; tentatively, D is TRBD1 (5 bases). Trimming took 7 bases from V and 5 from J, leaving 19 bases between them. The CDR3 is 14 amino acids. CDR1 and CDR2 from the germline V gene are SGHTS and YDEGEE. CDR3 coding DNA: TGTGCCAGCCCCCCGCAGGGCTCTTTCCACGAGCAGTACTTC. This encodes CASPPQGSFHEQYF.

The chain combines TRBV5-1 with TRBJ2-4; 9 bases align to TRBD2. Germline lookup yields CDR1 SGHRS and CDR2 YFSETQ. The CDR3 contains 14 residues. V was pared by 3 bases and J by 9 bases, with 7 bases of the junction left unmatched. As DNA, the CDR3 is TGCGCCAGCAGCTCGAGGACTAGCGAGCGCATTCAGTACTTC. Translating gives CASSSRTSERIQYF.

The V gene is TRBV7-9, the J gene TRBJ1-3; a weak D match, TRBD1 (5 bases). The CDR3 spans 13 residues. Germline CDR1 is SEHNR and CDR2 is FQNEAQ (reference sequence). V lost 2 bases and J 6 bases, leaving 8 bases between the germline ends. The CDR3 loop is CASSLLGENTIYF. CDR3 bases: TGTGCCAGCAGCTTATTAGGGGAAAACACCATATATTTT.

The V and J genes are TRBV5-4 and TRBJ2-1, with TRBD1 identical over 10 bases. The CDR3 loop spans 13 amino acids. After removal of 4 bases from V and 6 bases from J, the junction contained 1 base not matched to a gene. Germline V CDR1 and CDR2: SGHNT, YYREEE (reference sequence). The CDR3 nucleotides read TGTGCCAGCAGCCGGGACAGGGGCAATGAGCAGTTCTTC. This translates into CASSRDRGNEQFF.